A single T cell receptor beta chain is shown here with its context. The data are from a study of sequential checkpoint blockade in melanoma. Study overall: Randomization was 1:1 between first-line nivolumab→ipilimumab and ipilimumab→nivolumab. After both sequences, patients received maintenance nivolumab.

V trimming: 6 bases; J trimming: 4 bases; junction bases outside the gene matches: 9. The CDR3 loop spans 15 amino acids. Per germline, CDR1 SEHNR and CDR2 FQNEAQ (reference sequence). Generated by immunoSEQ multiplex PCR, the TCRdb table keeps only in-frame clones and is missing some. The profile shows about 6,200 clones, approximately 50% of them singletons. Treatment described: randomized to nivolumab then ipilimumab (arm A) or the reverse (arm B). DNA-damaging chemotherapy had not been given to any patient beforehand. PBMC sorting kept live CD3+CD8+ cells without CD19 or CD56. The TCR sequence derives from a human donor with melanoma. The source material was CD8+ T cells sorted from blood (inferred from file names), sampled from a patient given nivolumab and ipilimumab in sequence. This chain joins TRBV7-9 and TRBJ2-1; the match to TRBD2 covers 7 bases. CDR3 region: CASSYNSGSYNEQFF. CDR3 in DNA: TGTGCCAGCAGTTACAATAGCGGGTCTTACAATGAGCAGTTCTTC.